These 10 T cell receptor beta chains share one sample of origin, sequenced in a study of early T cells in non-severe SARS-CoV-2 infection. MiXCR, applied by TCRdb to the 5' RACE reads, yields one record per CDR3 protein. The table includes 80,000 to 95,000 distinct CDR3 sequences, roughly 15% detected once. The specimen sequenced was whole blood. The receptor set was obtained from an adult who was a healthcare worker with PCR-confirmed SARS-CoV-2 infection or an uninfected control (not recorded which).

The chain couples TRBV24-1 to TRBJ1-2, with a weak D call TRBD1 (6 bases). This CDR3 spans 17 amino acids. Germline V gene lookup returns CDR1 KGHDR and CDR2 SFDVKD. Trimming pared 2 bases from V and 1 base from J, leaving 16 bases between. This CDR3 is CATSDSRDRTFNYGYTF. In DNA form, the CDR3 reads TGTGCCACCAGTGATTCCCGAGACAGGACATTTAACTATGGCTACACCTTC.

The chain is built from TRBV3-1 and TRBJ1-6; TRBD1 matches at 9 bases. V was clipped by 7 bases and J by 8 bases; unmatched bases: 9. Germline-derived CDR1 and CDR2 are LGHDT and YNNKEL (reference sequence). This CDR3 has 15 residues. The CDR3 region has the DNA TGTGCCAGCACAAGTGCCGGGACAGGGCATTCACCCCTCCACTTT. This encodes CASTSAGTGHSPLHF. The complete variable domain, with remaining parts taken from reference TRBV3-1 and TRBJ1-6, reads DTAVSQTPKYLVTQMGNDKSIKCEQNLGHDTMYWYKQDSKKFLKIMFSYNNKELIINETVPNRFSPKSPDKAHLNLHINSLELGDSAVYFCASTSAGTGHSPLHFGNGTRLTVT.

V and J are TRBV12-3 or TRBV12-4 and TRBJ2-3, with 8 bases lining up with TRBD2. The CDR3 is made up of 15 amino acids. Trimming at V came to 9 bases and at J to 2 bases, leaving 10 bases not matched to a gene. CDR3 loop: CASRLGRGPTDTQYF. DNA for the CDR3: TGTGCCAGTAGGCTCGGGAGGGGCCCCACAGATACGCAGTATTTT.

This clonotype showed up many times. This chain uses TRBV18 with TRBJ1-2; D unresolved. Trimming pared 0 bases from V and 2 bases from J, leaving 7 bases between. The CDR3 contains 14 residues. Germline V gene data show CDR1 as KGHSH and CDR2 as LQKENI. This chain's CDR3 is CASSPPSGNYGYTF. The CDR3 region has the DNA TGTGCCAGCTCACCACCGTCGGGGAACTATGGCTACACCTTC.

This clonotype appeared a few times. The CDR3 DNA sequence: TGTGCCATCAGACCAGGGGGCGAGGATCAGCCCCAGCATTTT. Protein: CAIRPGGEDQPQHF. The chain carries TRBV10-3 and TRBJ1-5; 8 nucleotides align to TRBD1. V lost 6 bases, J lost 5 bases, and 6 bases stayed unmatched. Germline V gene lookup returns CDR1 ENHRY and CDR2 SYGVKD. This CDR3 has 14 amino acids.

The chain combines TRBV12-3 or TRBV12-4 with TRBJ2-1; perhaps TRBD1 as D (5 bases). Trimming took off 3 bases at V and 0 bases at J, with 9 bases between the two ends. This CDR3 has 15 residues. This CDR3 is CASSLTASSYNEQFF. For the CDR3, the DNA is TGTGCCAGCAGTTTGACAGCAAGCTCCTACAATGAGCAGTTCTTC.

The rearrangement uses TRBV29-1 and TRBJ2-7; either TRBD1 or TRBD2 may supply D (6 bases each). The germline gives CDR1 SQVTM, CDR2 ANQGSEA. V was cut by 7 bases and J by 8 bases, with 18 bases left in between. The CDR3 is made up of 12 amino acids. The chain's CDR3 is CSASLIGGQQYF. For the CDR3, the DNA is TGCAGCGCCTCATTAATAGGGGGGCAGCAGTACTTC.

This clonotype has more than one count but fewer than ten. The chain carries TRBV12-3 or TRBV12-4 and TRBJ2-7; D is perhaps TRBD2 (6 bases). The V end was cut by 6 bases, the J end by 3 bases, with 24 bases between. The CDR3 has 17 residues. The CDR3 region is CASSPSGVAGNYYEQYF. CDR3 bases: TGTGCCAGCAGCCCCTCGGGGGTCGCCGGGAATTACTACGAGCAGTACTTC.

This sequence joins TRBV4-1 and TRBJ2-3; D is possibly TRBD1 or TRBD2 (6 bases each). The V and J ends lost 0 bases and 6 bases respectively, with 19 bases between them. The CDR3 consists of 17 residues. Germline V gene sequence: CDR1 MGHRA, CDR2 YSYEKL. DNA for the CDR3: TGCGCCAGCAGCCAAGAGGGGGGCCCCTCCGGAGGGGATACGCAGTATTTT. This encodes CASSQEGGPSGGDTQYF.

The V call is TRBV5-1, the J call TRBJ1-4; 10 bases match TRBD1. CDR1 is SGHRS and CDR2 is YFSETQ in the germline V gene. V shed 1 base and J 8 bases; nucleotides not matched to a gene: 8. CDR3 length: 16 amino acids. In DNA form, the CDR3 reads TGCGCCAGCAGCTTGTCCCGGGACAGGGGCCTGGAAAAACTGTTTTTT. Translation gives CASSLSRDRGLEKLFF.